This entry lists 27 T cell receptor beta chains sequenced from one sample in a study of T cells in localized non-small cell lung cancer. Assay used: immunoSEQ multiplex PCR; TCRdb lists only in-frame clones, some missing. The sample has about 46,000 clones, about 86% seen once. Sequenced material: peripheral blood mononuclear cells, taken before any cancer treatment. These receptor sequences come from a man between 40 and 75 years old with stage III lung adenocarcinoma.

The chain has TRBV27 and TRBJ1-5; maybe TRBD1 (5 bases). Trimming stripped 6 bases from V and 2 bases from J, with 11 bases between. This CDR3 spans 14 amino acids. Germline CDR1 is MNHEY and CDR2 is SMNVEV (reference sequence). CDR3 sequence reads: CASSPDRRNQPQHF. The CDR3 DNA sequence: TGTGCCAGCAGCCCCGACAGACGCAATCAGCCCCAGCATTTT.

V is TRBV5-1 and J is TRBJ2-7; no clear D. The CDR3 loop spans 12 amino acids. The V end lost 2 bases, the J end lost 3 bases, and 6 bases lay between the germline ends. Germline assignment: CDR1 SGHRS and CDR2 YFSETQ. The CDR3 reads CASSFNDYEQYF. DNA for the CDR3: TGCGCCAGCAGCTTCAACGACTACGAGCAGTACTTC.

Concerning this clone: Other DNA sequences in the sample encode the same CDR3. This chain links TRBV2 with TRBJ2-7, with a tentative D call TRBD2 (6 bases). The CDR3 contains 15 residues. Germline V gene sequence: CDR1 SNHLY, CDR2 FYNNEI. V dropped 3 bases and J dropped 7 bases, with 19 bases sitting between them. The CDR3 bases are TGTGCCAGCAGTGATTGGCTAGCGCCCGGCGGGGAGCAGTACTTC. This gives the protein CASSDWLAPGGEQYF.

V is TRBV5-4 and J is TRBJ2-7; 8 nucleotides align to TRBD2. CDR3 length equals 15 residues. After removal of 3 bases from V and 3 bases from J, the junction contained 8 bases not matched to a gene. The germline gives CDR1 SGHNT, CDR2 YYREEE (reference sequence). This chain's CDR3 is CASSSPGLVSYEQYF. Here the CDR3 DNA reads TGTGCCAGCAGCTCCCCGGGACTAGTGAGCTACGAGCAGTACTTC.

The chain employs TRBV9 and TRBJ1-3; the match to TRBD1 covers 10 bases. The trim removed 0 bases at V and 4 bases at J, leaving 4 bases unmatched. The CDR3 runs to 16 residues. Germline values: CDR1 SGDLS, CDR2 YYNGEE. CDR3 bases: TGTGCCAGCAGCGTAGGGGGGACAGGGGTCGGAAACACCATATATTTT. This translates into CASSVGGTGVGNTIYF.

The chain is built from TRBV5-1 and TRBJ2-3; perhaps TRBD1 as D (5 bases). Per the germline V gene, CDR1 is SGHRS and CDR2 is YFSETQ. This CDR3 region has 14 residues. V lost 2 bases, J lost 1 base, and 8 bases lay in between. The CDR3 coding sequence is TGCGCCAGCAGCTTACAGGATGGCACAGATACGCAGTATTTT. Its translation: CASSLQDGTDTQYF.

The chain links TRBV11-1 to TRBJ2-3; D not certain. The V gene lost 1 base and the J gene lost 5 bases, with 4 bases spanning the gap. The length of the CDR3 is 12 residues. Germline CDR1 reads SGHAT; CDR2 reads FQDESV (reference sequence). The CDR3 here is CASSLGLDTQYF. The CDR3 nucleotides are TGTGCCAGCAGCTTAGGTCTAGATACGCAGTATTTT.

The V gene is TRBV11-2, the J gene TRBJ1-1; D not resolved. The CDR3 is 15 residues long. Germline CDR1 and CDR2: SGHAT and FQNNGV. V was shortened by 6 bases and J by 1 base, with 15 bases between the two germline ends. For the CDR3, the DNA is TGTGCCAGCAGGTCTCCCGCCAGATCGAACACTGAAGCTTTCTTT. Protein sequence: CASRSPARSNTEAFF.

The chain carries TRBV9 and TRBJ2-5; 7 bases map to TRBD2. Germline-derived CDR1 and CDR2 are SGDLS and YYNGEE. J lost 2 bases, V lost 7 bases, and 8 bases had no gene match. The CDR3 has 14 residues. The CDR3 spells CASGTTLAQETQYF. The CDR3 DNA is TGTGCCAGCGGCACAACACTAGCGCAAGAGACCCAGTACTTC.

The genes are TRBV11-3 and TRBJ2-3; TRBD2 might be the D (6 bases). This CDR3 is 15 amino acids long. The V end was cut by 1 base, the J end by 4 bases, with 12 bases between. Germline CDR1 reads SGHNT; CDR2 reads YENEEA. The CDR3 DNA is TGTGCCAGCAGCTTAGGATCGGGGGTGGCAGATACGCAGTATTTT. It translates to CASSLGSGVADTQYF.

The chain combines TRBV6-1 with TRBJ2-2, with D possibly TRBD1 on 6 matching bases. V lost 9 bases and J 1 base, leaving 12 bases between the germline ends. CDR1 MNHNS and CDR2 SASEGT come from the germline V gene. This CDR3 region has 14 residues. The CDR3 DNA sequence: TGTGCCAGTCCTCCGGGACAGAACACCGGGGAGCTGTTTTTT. Protein product: CASPPGQNTGELFF.

CDR3 sequence reads: CASSPQQGEQYF. CDR3 nucleotide sequence: TGTGCCAGTAGTCCGCAACAGGGCGAGCAGTACTTC. The chain links TRBV19 to TRBJ2-7, with D tentatively TRBD1 (6 bases). Looked up from germline, CDR1 is LNHDA and CDR2 is SQIVND (reference sequence). V lost 5 bases and J lost 6, with 11 bases in between. This CDR3 is 12 amino acids long.

The chain is built from TRBV9 and TRBJ2-5; 9 bases agree with TRBD2. V trimming: 4 bases; J trimming: 1 base; junction bases outside the gene matches: 5. CDR1 SGDLS and CDR2 YYNGEE come from the germline V gene. The CDR3 has 15 residues. This CDR3 reads CASSFLAGSQETQYF. CDR3 DNA: TGTGCCAGCAGCTTCCTAGCGGGGTCCCAAGAGACCCAGTACTTC.

This clone was observed once. This chain joins TRBV11-3 and TRBJ2-1, with 16 bases that match TRBD2. This CDR3 spans 19 amino acids. The germline V gene encodes CDR1 SGHNT and CDR2 YENEEA. The V segment lost 4 bases and the J segment 0 bases; nucleotides outside the gene matches: 6. Here the CDR3 DNA reads TGTGCCAGCAGCTCCTACGGGACTAGCGGGGGGGCCTCCTACAATGAGCAGTTCTTC. Amino acid sequence: CASSSYGTSGGASYNEQFF.

The chain has TRBV2 and TRBJ2-2; 7 bases are a match to TRBD1. CDR3 length equals 14 residues. The germline V gene has CDR1 SNHLY and CDR2 FYNNEI. V gave up 6 bases and J gave up 0 bases; unmatched junction bases: 1. The CDR3 DNA reads as TGTGCCAGCAGGGGACAGACGAACACCGGGGAGCTGTTTTTT. Translating gives CASRGQTNTGELFF.

The gene calls are TRBV2 and TRBJ1-2; D is unclear. CDR1 and CDR2 (germline): SNHLY, FYNNEI. Trimming took off 0 bases at V and 6 bases at J, with 23 bases between the two ends. This CDR3 spans 18 amino acids. This CDR3 is CASSEAGGRGFERNGYTF. The DNA for the CDR3 is TGTGCCAGCAGTGAAGCGGGTGGTAGAGGGTTTGAAAGGAATGGCTACACCTTC.

The gene calls are TRBV7-3 and TRBJ1-1; D not resolved. The CDR3 covers 14 residues. Trimming pared 0 bases from V and 1 base from J, leaving 6 bases between. Germline V gene data show CDR1 as SGHTA and CDR2 as FQGTGA. The DNA of the CDR3 is TGTGCCAGCAGCTTAACGTCGGCGAACACTGAAGCTTTCTTT. Translating it yields CASSLTSANTEAFF.

The chain employs TRBV28 and TRBJ2-2, with no clear D. Germline CDR1 is MDHEN and CDR2 is SYDVKM. V dropped 2 bases and J dropped 5 bases, with 3 bases sitting between them. The CDR3 is 12 residues long. CDR3: CASSLGTGELFF. In DNA form, the CDR3 reads TGTGCCAGCAGTTTAGGAACCGGGGAGCTGTTTTTT.

The chain links TRBV29-1 to TRBJ2-3; no definite D call. The CDR3 loop spans 16 amino acids. Between the trimmed V and J ends, which lost 0 bases and 1 base, there was a span of 14 bases. Germline V gene sequence: CDR1 SQVTM, CDR2 ANQGSEA. CDR3 bases: TGCAGCGTTGAAGATCCGCCAGGCACCCGCACAGATACGCAGTATTTT. Translating it yields CSVEDPPGTRTDTQYF.

This clone was detected only a few times. V and J are TRBV2 and TRBJ1-4; no definite D call. Deletions cut 0 bases from V and 6 bases from J, with 14 bases between. In germline, CDR1 is SNHLY, CDR2 FYNNEI. This CDR3 has 16 residues. The CDR3 sequence: CASSEALRRSDEKLFF. The CDR3 DNA is TGTGCCAGCAGTGAAGCGCTACGACGGTCGGATGAAAAACTGTTTTTT. Together with reference TRBV2 and TRBJ1-4, the CDR3 gives the full variable domain: EPEVTQTPSHQVTQMGQEVILRCVPISNHLYFYWYRQILGQKVEFLVSFYNNEISEKSEIFDDQFSVERPDGSNFTLKIRSTKLEDSAMYFCASSEALRRSDEKLFFGSGTQLSVL.

In its sample, this clone was seen a few times. The chain employs TRBV6-5 and TRBJ1-1; D not resolved. This CDR3 contains 15 residues. Between the trimmed V and J ends, which lost 6 bases and 1 base, there was a span of 15 bases. CDR1 MNHEY and CDR2 SVGAGI come from the germline V gene. CDR3 region: CASRGSGSGNTEAFF. The CDR3 region has the DNA TGTGCCAGCAGAGGTAGTGGTTCGGGGAACACTGAAGCTTTCTTT.

The chain has TRBV5-1 and TRBJ2-1, with 11 bases matching TRBD2. The CDR3 runs to 13 residues. V lost 7 bases and J lost 4; bases outside the gene matches: 1. Looked up from germline, CDR1 is SGHRS and CDR2 is YFSETQ. The CDR3 region is CASGTSGYNEQFF. The CDR3 bases are TGCGCCAGCGGGACTAGCGGATACAATGAGCAGTTCTTC.

This clone was seen more than once but under ten times. The chain links TRBV6-5 to TRBJ2-2; D assignment may be TRBD1 or TRBD2 (5 bases each). Trimming cost V 6 bases and J 0 bases, with 11 bases left between them. The germline gives CDR1 MNHEY, CDR2 SVGAGI. This CDR3 is 15 amino acids long. CDR3 nucleotides: TGTGCCAGCAGCCCAGGGAGCACGAACACCGGGGAGCTGTTTTTT. Its protein is CASSPGSTNTGELFF.

The chain joins TRBV2 to TRBJ2-5; D is unclear. The germline V gene encodes CDR1 SNHLY and CDR2 FYNNEI. Trimming stripped 7 bases from V and 4 bases from J, with 10 bases between. This CDR3 has 12 amino acids. CDR3 residues: CASNRASETQYF. Written as DNA, the CDR3 is TGTGCCAGCAACCGGGCTTCAGAGACCCAGTACTTC.

In DNA, the CDR3 is TGTGCCAGCAGCTTAGGAACAGGCACCTACGAGCAGTACTTC. The encoded protein is CASSLGTGTYEQYF. This chain links TRBV7-8 with TRBJ2-7; TRBD1 might be the D (5 bases). Germline V gene data show CDR1 as SGHVS and CDR2 as FQNEAQ. CDR3 length: 14 residues. V shed 1 base and J shed 2 bases, with 9 bases lying between them.

This chain uses TRBV9 with TRBJ1-5; D is ambiguous. This CDR3 region has 12 residues. With 4 bases removed from V and 3 bases from J, the gap between germline ends came to 5 bases. Germline V gene sequence: CDR1 SGDLS, CDR2 YYNGEE. The CDR3 reads CASSSHNQPQHF. DNA for the CDR3: TGTGCCAGCAGCTCACACAATCAGCCCCAGCATTTT.

The V gene is TRBV7-2, the J gene TRBJ2-1; 7 positions agree with TRBD2. The CDR3 extends over 13 amino acids. Germline CDR1 SGHTA, CDR2 FQGNSA. V shed 5 bases and J 4 bases; nucleotides not matched to a gene: 2. The DNA for the CDR3 is TGTGCCAGCAGCCCGCGGGGGTACAATGAGCAGTTCTTC. It translates to CASSPRGYNEQFF. Filled out from reference TRBV7-2 and TRBJ2-1, the complete variable domain reads GAGVSQSPSNKVTEKGKDVELRCDPISGHTALYWYRQSLGQGLEFLIYFQGNSAPDKSGLPSDRFSAERTGGSVSTLTIQRTQQEDSAVYLCASSPRGYNEQFFGPGTRLTVL.